These 14 T cell receptor beta chains were all obtained from the same sample, sequenced in a study of kidney transplant recipient with SARS-CoV-2 infection. TCRdb re-analysed the reads in MiXCR, keeping a single row per CDR3 protein. The table records approximately 240,000 distinct CDR3 sequences, 29% of them present only once. The material was a blood sample, obtained at baseline and on roughly day 120 from a kidney transplant recipient. These receptors all stem from a male patient aged 30 to 39 who had COVID-19 and was a kidney transplant recipient. Some T cells here may be from the graft donor.

The V and J genes are TRBV27 and TRBJ2-7; 9 bases match TRBD1. The germline V gene has CDR1 MNHEY and CDR2 SMNVEV (reference sequence). Trimming took 6 bases from V and 5 from J; bases not matched to a gene: 11. This CDR3 spans 15 amino acids. The CDR3 sequence: CASSRDWDRVDEQYF. CDR3 nucleotides: TGTGCCAGCAGCCGGGATTGGGACAGGGTCGACGAGCAGTACTTC.

This clonotype was observed a few times. V and J are TRBV28 and TRBJ2-7; D possibly uses TRBD1 or TRBD2 (5 bases each). The ends were cut back, 2 bases at V and 2 bases at J, with 16 bases in the middle. The CDR3 totals 16 residues. The germline V gene has CDR1 MDHEN and CDR2 SYDVKM. The CDR3 reads CASSLSIRGAAYEQYF. The CDR3, as DNA: TGTGCCAGCAGTTTAAGTATAAGGGGAGCAGCCTACGAGCAGTACTTC.

Ten or more counts support this clonotype. The chain carries TRBV6-5 and TRBJ2-7, with TRBD1 matching 7 bases. Germline-derived CDR1 and CDR2 are MNHEY and SVGAGI. CDR3 length equals 15 residues. The V segment lost 4 bases and the J segment 2 bases; nucleotides outside the gene matches: 8. This CDR3 is CASSFGQVGTYEQYF. CDR3 sequence (DNA): TGTGCCAGCAGTTTTGGACAGGTCGGCACCTACGAGCAGTACTTC.

At least ten counts were recorded for this clonotype. The genes are TRBV3-1 and TRBJ2-5; D not certain. Trimming removed 4 bases at V and 5 bases at J, with 23 bases between. There are 17 residues in the CDR3. Per germline, CDR1 LGHDT and CDR2 YNNKEL (reference sequence). The CDR3 spells CASSLINPISFSETQYF. The DNA of the CDR3 is TGTGCCAGCAGCCTTATTAATCCCATTTCTTTCTCTGAGACCCAGTACTTC.

There are many counts of this clonotype. The chain recombines TRBV12-3 or TRBV12-4 with TRBJ2-2, with TRBD2 matching 10 bases. This CDR3 has 17 residues. V gave up 6 bases and J gave up 3 bases; unmatched junction bases: 10. The CDR3 here is CASSPPQREGYTGELFF. CDR3 sequence (DNA): TGTGCCAGCAGCCCCCCACAGCGGGAGGGATACACCGGGGAGCTGTTTTTT.

The table lists this clonotype with a count of one. A much larger clone differs from this one at a single base, so this may be a read error. Given the absence of the conserved phenylalanine or tryptophan at the CDR3 end, a read error is likely. J is TRBJ2-7 and V is TRBV11-1; the match to TRBD2 covers 11 bases. CDR1 is SGHAT, CDR2 FQDESV, per germline (reference sequence). V was clipped by 5 bases and J by 1 base; unmatched bases: 4. The CDR3 spans 15 residues. This chain's CDR3 is CASSPLAGESYEQYL. The CDR3 nucleotides are TGTGCCAGCAGCCCACTAGCGGGGGAGTCCTACGAGCAGTACCTC.

Remarks on this clonotype: A much more abundant neighbour one base away suggests this may be a read error. This chain joins TRBV6-1 and TRBJ1-2, with no clear D. CDR1 and CDR2 from the germline V gene are MNHNS and SASEGT. CDR3 size: 17 residues. CDR3 bases: TGTGCCAGCAGTGTCTTTTTAGGTGGGAGAAAGACCTATGGCTACTCCTTC. It specifies CASSVFLGGRKTYGYSF.

This clonotype was recorded many times. The gene calls are TRBV7-3 and TRBJ2-2; D is unclear. This CDR3 region has 14 residues. The germline V gene has CDR1 SGHTA and CDR2 FQGTGA. V was shortened by 4 bases and J by 1 base, with 7 bases between the two germline ends. This chain's CDR3 is CASSSDLNTGELFF. As DNA, the CDR3 is TGTGCCAGCAGCTCAGACCTGAACACCGGGGAGCTGTTTTTT.

This clonotype was seen repeatedly, ten times or more. The chain employs TRBV7-8 and TRBJ2-1; D is unresolved. This CDR3 contains 13 residues. V gave up 1 base and J gave up 3 bases, with 4 bases separating them. The germline CDR1 and CDR2 sequences are SGHVS and FQNEAQ. The CDR3 sequence is CASSLEVYNEQFF. CDR3 nucleotides: TGTGCCAGCAGCTTAGAGGTCTACAATGAGCAGTTCTTC.

Worth noting for this clonotype: This clone may be a read error of a much larger clone one base away. The chain links TRBV10-3 to TRBJ2-7; 7 bases align to TRBD1. The CDR3 has 14 amino acids. Germline V gene sequence: CDR1 ENHRY, CDR2 SYGVKD. CDR3 amino acids: CVISGVGTVYEQYF. CDR3 DNA sequence: TGTGTCATCAGTGGCGTAGGGACAGTCTACGAGCAGTACTTC.

This clonotype has a count of ten or more. The gene calls are TRBV9 and TRBJ1-6, with a tentative D call TRBD1 (5 bases). CDR1 is SGDLS and CDR2 is YYNGEE in the germline V gene. The V and J ends lost 2 bases and 5 bases respectively, with 8 bases between them. The CDR3 loop spans 14 amino acids. DNA of the CDR3: TGTGCCAGCAGCGTGGGACGGGATAATTCACCCCTCCACTTT. Its protein is CASSVGRDNSPLHF.

This clonotype was recorded many times. The DNA of the CDR3 is TGTGCCAGCAGCTTAGGGGGCTCCTACAATGAGCAGTTCTTC. Protein sequence: CASSLGGSYNEQFF. The chain employs TRBV11-3 and TRBJ2-1; D is undetermined. CDR1 and CDR2 (germline): SGHNT, YENEEA. The CDR3 has 14 residues. V lost 1 base and J 0 bases, leaving 4 bases between the germline ends.

This clonotype was seen ten or more times. This chain joins TRBV7-7 and TRBJ1-2; D not certain. Germline-derived CDR1 and CDR2 are SSHAT and FNYEAQ (reference sequence). Trimming shortened V by 5 bases and J by 4 bases, and 23 bases separated the two germline ends. The CDR3 covers 17 residues. This chain's CDR3 is CASSENTKCRKTYGYTF. Here the CDR3 DNA reads TGTGCCAGCAGCGAGAATACTAAGTGCCGAAAGACCTATGGCTACACCTTC. Complete variable domain (other parts from reference TRBV7-7 and TRBJ1-2): GAGVSQSPRYKVTKRGQDVTLRCDPISSHATLYWYQQALGQGPEFLTYFNYEAQPDKSGLPSDRFSAERPEGSISTLTIQRTEQRDSAMYRCASSENTKCRKTYGYTFGSGTRLTVV.

This clonotype was detected many times. The chain combines TRBV20-1 with TRBJ1-1; possible D gene TRBD1, 6 bases. Trimming removed 1 base at V and 4 bases at J, with 10 bases between. The CDR3 consists of 13 residues. The germline V gene has CDR1 DFQATT and CDR2 SNEGSKA (reference sequence). The CDR3 DNA reads TGCAGTGCTAGAGTTTTAGGGGGCACTGAAGCTTTCTTT. Translated, it gives CSARVLGGTEAFF.